The text below deals with one T cell receptor (beta chain). These data are taken from a study of blood T cell repertoires in COVID-19. Background on the study: Samples taken during acute and convalescent COVID-19 were collected in the United States, Italy and Spain. PBMCs, B-cell-depleted T cells, or T cells were the source of the cDNA or gDNA that made up the material.

Original analysis: Estimation of nucleated cell counts relied on the amplification of reference gene primers. Only in-frame clones appear in the TCRdb table, and some are missing; sequencing was by immunoSEQ multiplex PCR. D and trimming come from the DNA, and the V and J calls and clone size come from that table. The table lists hundreds of thousands of clones, roughly 83% of them singletons. V shed 5 bases and J 4 bases; nucleotides not matched to a gene: 11. The V gene's germline CDR1 is SEHNR and CDR2 FQNEAQ (reference sequence). The CDR3 totals 17 residues. Specimen: peripheral blood. This chain joins TRBV7-9 and TRBJ2-1; 10 bases line up with TRBD2. The TCR was taken from a man aged 40-55 years with acute or convalescent COVID-19. CDR3 bases: TGTGCCAGCAGCCCAACCCCCGGGACTAGCGATTACAATGAGCAGTTCTTC. Protein: CASSPTPGTSDYNEQFF.